This T cell receptor beta chain was captured by sequencing in a study of control samples from healthy donors and cancer patients. V lost 5 bases and J lost 2, with 10 bases in between. The CDR3 consists of 13 residues. Germline CDR1 KGHSH, CDR2 LQKENI. Profiling relied on immunoSEQ multiplex PCR, and the TCRdb table lists in-frame clones only, not all of them. The data contain 2,600 or so clones, just over 95% of them singletons. The genes are TRBV18 and TRBJ2-7, with a tentative D call TRBD1 (5 bases). The clonotype was recovered from a man aged 65 to 79 with head and neck cancer. Input material: PBMCs. The CDR3: CASSTQGTYEQYF. The CDR3 DNA sequence: TGTGCCAGCTCAACTCAGGGTACCTACGAGCAGTACTTC. Based on the CDR3 plus reference TRBV18 and TRBJ2-7, the full variable domain is NAGVMQNPRHLVRRRGQEARLRCSPMKGHSHVYWYRQLPEEGLKFMVYLQKENIIDESGMPKERFSAEFPKEGPSILRIQQVVRGDSAAYFCASSTQGTYEQYFGPGTRLTVT.